This T cell receptor (beta chain) appears in the sequencing data of a study of spatial heterogeneity in lung cancer. The study tagged each TCR cDNA molecule with a unique molecular identifier. TCRdb re-called the 5' RACE reads through MiXCR, storing one row per CDR3 protein. The data contain about 10,000 distinct CDR3 sequences, less than 5% of them singletons. By its share, this clonotype is medium-sized. Time point: sample taken at primary tumor resection. Unsorted tumor, nontumor lung tissue or cryopreserved PBMC supplied the whole RNA. Germline CDR1 MNHEY, CDR2 SMNVEV (reference sequence). This CDR3 has 15 residues. Trimming shortened V by 5 bases and J by 3 bases, and 16 bases separated the two germline ends.

This sequence originates from a male donor with early-stage non-small cell lung cancer. Here the sequenced sample was normal lung tissue next to the tumor, taken at surgery. The rearrangement joins TRBV27 to TRBJ1-1, with D hard to call. The DNA for the CDR3 is TGTGCCAGCAGTCCTTACTTGGACCCGTACACTGAAGCTTTCTTT. It yields the protein CASSPYLDPYTEAFF.